The clone carrying this TCR beta chain was observed a single time. These data belong to a study of blood T cell repertoires in COVID-19. For the study at large: In each case, the material was cDNA or gDNA derived from T cells, B-cell-depleted T cells, or PBMCs.

The V end lost 0 bases, the J end lost 12 bases, and 16 bases lay between the germline ends. Germline CDR1 SGHDT, CDR2 YYEEEE. The CDR3 loop spans 14 amino acids. Repertoires were generated with immunoSEQ multiplex PCR, while TCRdb's copy carries only in-frame clones and drops some. The sample has about 74,000 clones; approximately 84% are singletons. The TCR sequence derives from a man in his 70s with acute or convalescent COVID-19. The sample consisted of peripheral blood. The V call is TRBV5-6, the J call TRBJ2-4; possible D gene TRBD2, 6 bases. In DNA, the CDR3 is TGTGCCAGCAGCTTGGATAGGCGGGGACCCGGTCAGTACTTC. Protein product: CASSLDRRGPGQYF.